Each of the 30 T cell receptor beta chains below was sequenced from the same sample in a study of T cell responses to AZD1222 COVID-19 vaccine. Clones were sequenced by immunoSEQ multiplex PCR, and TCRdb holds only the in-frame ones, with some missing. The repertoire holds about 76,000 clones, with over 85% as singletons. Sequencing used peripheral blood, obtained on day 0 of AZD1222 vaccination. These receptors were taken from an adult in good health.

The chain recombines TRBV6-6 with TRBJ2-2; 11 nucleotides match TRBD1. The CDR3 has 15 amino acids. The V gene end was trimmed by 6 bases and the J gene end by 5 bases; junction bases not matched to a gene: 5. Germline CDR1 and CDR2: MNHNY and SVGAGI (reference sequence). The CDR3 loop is CASSQGQGGTGELFF. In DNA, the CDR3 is TGTGCCAGCAGCCAGGGACAGGGGGGTACCGGGGAGCTGTTTTTT.

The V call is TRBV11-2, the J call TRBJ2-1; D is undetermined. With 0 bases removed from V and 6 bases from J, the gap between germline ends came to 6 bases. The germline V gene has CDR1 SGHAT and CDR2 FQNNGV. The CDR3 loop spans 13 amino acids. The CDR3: CASSLDRVNEQFF. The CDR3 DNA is TGTGCCAGCAGCTTAGATCGGGTCAATGAGCAGTTCTTC.

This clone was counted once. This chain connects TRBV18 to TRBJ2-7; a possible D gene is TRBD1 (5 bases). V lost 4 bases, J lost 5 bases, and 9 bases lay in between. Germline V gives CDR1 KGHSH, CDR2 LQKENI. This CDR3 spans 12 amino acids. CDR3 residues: CASSRQGDEQYF. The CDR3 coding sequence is TGTGCCAGCTCACGCCAAGGGGACGAGCAGTACTTC.

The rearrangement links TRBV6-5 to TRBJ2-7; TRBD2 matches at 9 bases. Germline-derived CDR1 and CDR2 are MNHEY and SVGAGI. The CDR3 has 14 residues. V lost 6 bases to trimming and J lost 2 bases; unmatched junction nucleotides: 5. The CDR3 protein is CASSRAGGPYEQYF. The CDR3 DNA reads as TGTGCCAGCAGCAGAGCGGGGGGCCCCTACGAGCAGTACTTC.

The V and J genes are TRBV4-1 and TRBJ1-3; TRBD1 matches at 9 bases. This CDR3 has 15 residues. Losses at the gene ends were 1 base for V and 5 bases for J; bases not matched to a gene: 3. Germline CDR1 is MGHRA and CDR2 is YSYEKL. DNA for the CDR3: TGCGCCAGCAGCCAAGTTGGGACAGGGAGAAACACCATATATTTT. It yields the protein CASSQVGTGRNTIYF.

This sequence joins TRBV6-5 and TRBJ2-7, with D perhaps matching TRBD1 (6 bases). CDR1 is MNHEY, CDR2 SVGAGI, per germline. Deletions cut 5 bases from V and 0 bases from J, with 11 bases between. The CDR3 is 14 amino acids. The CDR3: CASSRDTSSYEQYF. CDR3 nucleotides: TGTGCCAGCAGTAGGGACACCAGCTCCTACGAGCAGTACTTC.

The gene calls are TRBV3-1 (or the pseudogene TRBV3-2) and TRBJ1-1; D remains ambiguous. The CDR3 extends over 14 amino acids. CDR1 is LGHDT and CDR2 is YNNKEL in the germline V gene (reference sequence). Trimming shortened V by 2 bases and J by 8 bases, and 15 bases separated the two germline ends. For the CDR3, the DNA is TGTGCCAGCAGCCAACAAATTGGGTTGGCCGAAGCTTTCTTT. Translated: CASSQQIGLAEAFF.

CDR3 sequence reads: CATSRDSGGGRLEQFF. The CDR3 coding sequence is TGTGCCACCAGCAGAGATTCTGGAGGAGGACGTCTTGAGCAGTTCTTC. The chain has TRBV15 and TRBJ2-1; D is perhaps TRBD2 (5 bases). The CDR3 has 16 residues. Trimming shortened V by 0 bases and J by 9 bases, and 18 bases separated the two germline ends. Germline V gene sequence: CDR1 LNHNV, CDR2 YYDKDF (reference sequence). Full variable domain (outside the CDR3, taken from reference TRBV15 and TRBJ2-1): DAMVIQNPRYQVTQFGKPVTLSCSQTLNHNVMYWYQQKSSQAPKLLFHYYDKDFNNEADTPDNFQSRRPNTSFCFLDIRSPGLGDTAMYLCATSRDSGGGRLEQFFGPGTRLTVL.

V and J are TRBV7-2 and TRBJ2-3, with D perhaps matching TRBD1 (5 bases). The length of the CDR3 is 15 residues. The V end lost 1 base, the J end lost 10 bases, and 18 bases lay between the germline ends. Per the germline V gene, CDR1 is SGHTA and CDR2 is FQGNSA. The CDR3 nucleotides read TGTGCCAGCAGCTTAGATTGGACAAACGGCCGTCCGCAGTATTTT. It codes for CASSLDWTNGRPQYF.

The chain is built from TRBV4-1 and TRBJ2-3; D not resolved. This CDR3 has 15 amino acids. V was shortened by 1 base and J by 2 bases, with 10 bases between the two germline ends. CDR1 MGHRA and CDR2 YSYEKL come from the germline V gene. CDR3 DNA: TGCGCCAGCAGCCAAGGCCAAGACGACACAGATACGCAGTATTTT. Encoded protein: CASSQGQDDTDTQYF.

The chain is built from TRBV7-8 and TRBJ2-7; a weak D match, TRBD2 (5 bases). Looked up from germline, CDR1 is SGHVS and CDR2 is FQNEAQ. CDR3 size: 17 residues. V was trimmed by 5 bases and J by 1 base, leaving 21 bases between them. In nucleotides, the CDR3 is TGTGCCAGCAGCCCGCTAACCTTTGACTGGGAGTCCTACGAGCAGTACTTC. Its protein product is CASSPLTFDWESYEQYF.

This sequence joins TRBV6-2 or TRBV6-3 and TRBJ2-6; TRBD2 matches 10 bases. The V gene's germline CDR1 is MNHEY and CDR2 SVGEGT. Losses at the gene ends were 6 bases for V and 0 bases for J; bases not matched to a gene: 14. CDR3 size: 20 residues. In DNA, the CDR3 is TGTGCCAGCAGCACATCCCCAGCGGGAGGGCCTTCCTCTGGGGCCAACGTCCTGACTTTC. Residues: CASSTSPAGGPSSGANVLTF.

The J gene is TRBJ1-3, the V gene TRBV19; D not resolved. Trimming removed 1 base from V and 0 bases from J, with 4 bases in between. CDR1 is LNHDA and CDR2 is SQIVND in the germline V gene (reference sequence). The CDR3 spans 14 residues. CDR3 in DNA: TGTGCCAGTAGTATAGGTGTCTCTGGAAACACCATATATTTT. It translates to CASSIGVSGNTIYF.

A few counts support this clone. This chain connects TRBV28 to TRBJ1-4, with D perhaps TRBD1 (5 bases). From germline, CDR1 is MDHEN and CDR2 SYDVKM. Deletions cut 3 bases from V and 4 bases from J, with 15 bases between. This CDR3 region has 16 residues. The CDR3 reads CASSFGGRGFNEKLFF. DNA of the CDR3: TGTGCCAGCAGTTTTGGAGGGAGGGGATTTAATGAAAAACTGTTTTTT.

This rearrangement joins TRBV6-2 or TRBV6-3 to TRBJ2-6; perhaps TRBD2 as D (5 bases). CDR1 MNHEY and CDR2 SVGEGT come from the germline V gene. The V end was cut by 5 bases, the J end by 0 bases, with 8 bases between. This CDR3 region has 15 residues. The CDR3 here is CASSDGLSGANVLTF. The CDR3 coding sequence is TGTGCCAGCAGTGACGGACTCTCTGGGGCCAACGTCCTGACTTTC.

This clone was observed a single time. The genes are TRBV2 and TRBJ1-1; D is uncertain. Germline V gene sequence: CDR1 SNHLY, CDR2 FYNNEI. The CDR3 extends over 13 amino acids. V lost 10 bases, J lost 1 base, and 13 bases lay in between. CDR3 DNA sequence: TGTGCCACCTGTTTCGACAAGAACACTGAAGCTTTCTTT. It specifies CATCFDKNTEAFF.

CDR3 sequence (DNA): TGTGCCAGCTCACCAACTAGGGGGACGGACACTGAAGCTTTCTTT. Amino acids: CASSPTRGTDTEAFF. The gene calls are TRBV18 and TRBJ1-1; D may be TRBD1 (6 bases). Germline CDR1 is KGHSH and CDR2 is LQKENI. V gave up 2 bases and J gave up 3 bases, with 13 bases separating them. The CDR3 length is 15 residues.

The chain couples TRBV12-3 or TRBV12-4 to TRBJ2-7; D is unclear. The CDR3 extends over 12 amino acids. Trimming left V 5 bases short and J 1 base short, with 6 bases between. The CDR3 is CASSTDSYEQYF. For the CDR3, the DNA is TGTGCCAGCAGTACAGATTCCTACGAGCAGTACTTC.

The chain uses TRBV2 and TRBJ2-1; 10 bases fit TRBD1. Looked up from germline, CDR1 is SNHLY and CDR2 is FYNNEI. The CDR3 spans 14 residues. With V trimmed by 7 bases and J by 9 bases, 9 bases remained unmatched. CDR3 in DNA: TGTGCCAGCATCAGGACAGGGGGGCTTCTTGAGCAGTTCTTC. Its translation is CASIRTGGLLEQFF.

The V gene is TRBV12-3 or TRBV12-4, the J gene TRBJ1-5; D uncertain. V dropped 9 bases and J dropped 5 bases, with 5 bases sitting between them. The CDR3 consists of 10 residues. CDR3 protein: CARSDQPQHF. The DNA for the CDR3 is TGTGCCAGATCCGATCAGCCCCAGCATTTT.

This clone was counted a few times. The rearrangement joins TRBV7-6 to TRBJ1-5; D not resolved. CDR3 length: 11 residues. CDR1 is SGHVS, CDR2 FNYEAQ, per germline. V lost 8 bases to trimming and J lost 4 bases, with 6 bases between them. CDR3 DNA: TGTGCCAGCGGAGTTAATCAGCCCCAGCATTTT. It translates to CASGVNQPQHF.

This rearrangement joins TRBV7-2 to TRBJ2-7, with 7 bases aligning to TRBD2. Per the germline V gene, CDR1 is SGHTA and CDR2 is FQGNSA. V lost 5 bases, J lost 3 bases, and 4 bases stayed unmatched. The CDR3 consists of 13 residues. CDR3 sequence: CASSLGRVYEQYF. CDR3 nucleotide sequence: TGTGCCAGCAGCCTGGGGAGGGTCTACGAGCAGTACTTC.

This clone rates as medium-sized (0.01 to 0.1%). The CDR3 loop reads CASSLEEGNTEAFF. The CDR3 DNA reads as TGTGCCAGCAGTTTAGAAGAGGGGAACACTGAAGCTTTCTTT. The rearrangement joins TRBV27 to TRBJ1-1; D gene uncertain. Germline V CDR1 and CDR2: MNHEY, SMNVEV (reference sequence). V was cut by 2 bases and J by 1 base, with 8 bases left in between. The CDR3 is 14 residues long.

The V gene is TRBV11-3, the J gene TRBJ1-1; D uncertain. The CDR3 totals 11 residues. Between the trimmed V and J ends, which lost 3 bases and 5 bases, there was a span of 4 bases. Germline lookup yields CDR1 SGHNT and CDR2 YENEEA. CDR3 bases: TGTGCCAGCAGCTTTGGGACTGAAGCTTTCTTT. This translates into CASSFGTEAFF.

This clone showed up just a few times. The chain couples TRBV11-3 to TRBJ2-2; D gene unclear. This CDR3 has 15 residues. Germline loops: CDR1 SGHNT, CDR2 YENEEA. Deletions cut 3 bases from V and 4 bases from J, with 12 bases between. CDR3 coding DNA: TGTGCCAGCAGCTTGAGTGTTCCAGCCACCGGGGAGCTGTTTTTT. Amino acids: CASSLSVPATGELFF. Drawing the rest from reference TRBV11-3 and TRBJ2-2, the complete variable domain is EAGVVQSPRYKIIEKKQPVAFWCNPISGHNTLYWYLQNLGQGPELLIRYENEEAVDDSQLPKDRFSAERLKGVDSTLKIQPAELGDSAVYLCASSLSVPATGELFFGEGSRLTVL.

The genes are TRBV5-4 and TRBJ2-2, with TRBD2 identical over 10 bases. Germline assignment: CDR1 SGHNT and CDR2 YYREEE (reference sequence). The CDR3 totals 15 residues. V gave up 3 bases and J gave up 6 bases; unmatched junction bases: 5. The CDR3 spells CASSSIAGGAGELFF. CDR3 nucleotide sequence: TGTGCCAGCAGCTCCATAGCGGGAGGAGCCGGGGAGCTGTTTTTT.

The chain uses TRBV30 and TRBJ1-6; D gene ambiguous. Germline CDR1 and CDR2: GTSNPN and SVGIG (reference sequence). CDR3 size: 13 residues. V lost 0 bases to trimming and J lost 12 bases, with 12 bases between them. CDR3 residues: CAWSVLEKGPLHF. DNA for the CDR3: TGTGCCTGGAGTGTACTGGAAAAAGGACCCCTCCACTTT.

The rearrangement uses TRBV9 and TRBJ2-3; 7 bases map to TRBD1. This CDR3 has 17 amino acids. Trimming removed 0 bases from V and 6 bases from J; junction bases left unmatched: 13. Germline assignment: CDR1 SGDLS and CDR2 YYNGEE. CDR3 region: CASSVDFRDSYEDTQYF. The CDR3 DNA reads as TGTGCCAGCAGCGTAGATTTCCGGGACAGCTATGAGGATACGCAGTATTTT.

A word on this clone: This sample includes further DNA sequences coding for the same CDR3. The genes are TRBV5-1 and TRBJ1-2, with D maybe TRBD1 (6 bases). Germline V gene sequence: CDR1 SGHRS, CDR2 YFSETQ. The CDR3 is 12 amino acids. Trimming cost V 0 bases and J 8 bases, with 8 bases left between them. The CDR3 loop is CASSLDREGYTF. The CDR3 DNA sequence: TGCGCCAGCAGCTTGGACAGGGAAGGCTACACCTTC. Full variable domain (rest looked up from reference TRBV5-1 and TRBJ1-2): KAGVTQTPRYLIKTRGQQVTLSCSPISGHRSVSWYQQTPGQGLQFLFEYFSETQRNKGNFPGRFSGRQFSNSRSEMNVSTLELGDSALYLCASSLDREGYTFGSGTRLTVV.

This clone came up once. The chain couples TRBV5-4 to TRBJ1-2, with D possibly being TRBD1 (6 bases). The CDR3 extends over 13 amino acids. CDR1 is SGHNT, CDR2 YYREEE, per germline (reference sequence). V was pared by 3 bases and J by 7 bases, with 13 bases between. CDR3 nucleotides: TGTGCCAGCAGCTCGACAGGAGGGGGTGGCTACACCTTC. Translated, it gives CASSSTGGGGYTF.